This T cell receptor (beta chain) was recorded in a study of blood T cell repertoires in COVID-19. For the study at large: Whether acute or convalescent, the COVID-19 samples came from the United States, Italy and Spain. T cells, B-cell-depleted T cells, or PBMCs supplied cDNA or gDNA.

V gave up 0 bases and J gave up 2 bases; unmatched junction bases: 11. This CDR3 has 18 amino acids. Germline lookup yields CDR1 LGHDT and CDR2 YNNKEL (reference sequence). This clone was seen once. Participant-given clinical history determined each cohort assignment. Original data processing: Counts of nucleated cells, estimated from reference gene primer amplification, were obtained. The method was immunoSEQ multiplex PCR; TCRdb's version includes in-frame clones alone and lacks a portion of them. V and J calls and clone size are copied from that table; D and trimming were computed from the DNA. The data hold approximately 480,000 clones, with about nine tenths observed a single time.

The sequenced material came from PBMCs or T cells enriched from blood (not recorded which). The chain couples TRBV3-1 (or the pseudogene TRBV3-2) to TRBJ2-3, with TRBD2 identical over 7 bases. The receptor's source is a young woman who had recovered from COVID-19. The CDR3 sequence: CASSQDGGGWGYTDTQYF. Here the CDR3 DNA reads TGTGCCAGCAGCCAAGATGGGGGGGGATGGGGATACACAGATACGCAGTATTTT.